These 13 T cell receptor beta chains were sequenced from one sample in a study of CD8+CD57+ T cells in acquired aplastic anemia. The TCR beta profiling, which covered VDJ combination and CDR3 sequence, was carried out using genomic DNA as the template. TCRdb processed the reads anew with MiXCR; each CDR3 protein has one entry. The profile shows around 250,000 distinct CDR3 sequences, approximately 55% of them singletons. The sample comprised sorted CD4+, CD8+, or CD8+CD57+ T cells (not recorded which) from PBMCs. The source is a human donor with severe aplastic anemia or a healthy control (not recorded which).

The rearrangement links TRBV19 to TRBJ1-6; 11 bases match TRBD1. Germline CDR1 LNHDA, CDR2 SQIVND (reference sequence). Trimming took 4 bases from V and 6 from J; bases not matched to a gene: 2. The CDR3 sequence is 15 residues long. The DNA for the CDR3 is TGTGCCAGTAGTACCGGACAGGGGGCTAATTCACCCCTCCACTTT. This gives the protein CASSTGQGANSPLHF. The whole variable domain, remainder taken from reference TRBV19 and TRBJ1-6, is DGGITQSPKYLFRKEGQNVTLSCEQNLNHDAMYWYRQDPGQGLRLIYYSQIVNDFQKGDIAEGYSVSREKKESFPLTVTSAQKNPTAFYLCASSTGQGANSPLHFGNGTRLTVT.

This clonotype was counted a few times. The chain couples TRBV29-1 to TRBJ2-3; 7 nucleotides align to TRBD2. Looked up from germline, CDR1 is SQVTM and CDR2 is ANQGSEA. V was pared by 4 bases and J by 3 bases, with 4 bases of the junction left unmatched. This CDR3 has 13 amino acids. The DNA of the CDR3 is TGCAGCGTTGTTGACGGGGGGACAGATACGCAGTATTTT. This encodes CSVVDGGTDTQYF.

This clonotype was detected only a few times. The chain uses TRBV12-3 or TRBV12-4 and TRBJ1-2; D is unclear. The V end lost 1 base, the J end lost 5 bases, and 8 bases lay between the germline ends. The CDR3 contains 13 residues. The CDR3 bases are TGTGCCAGCAGTTTAGGGGCAGAGTATGGCTACACCTTC. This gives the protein CASSLGAEYGYTF.

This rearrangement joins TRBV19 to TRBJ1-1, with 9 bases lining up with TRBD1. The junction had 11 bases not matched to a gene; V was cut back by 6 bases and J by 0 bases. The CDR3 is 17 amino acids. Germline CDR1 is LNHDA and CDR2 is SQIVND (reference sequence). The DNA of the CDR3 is TGTGCCAGTAGCCTCGGACAGGGGATGCTCATGAACACTGAAGCTTTCTTT. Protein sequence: CASSLGQGMLMNTEAFF.

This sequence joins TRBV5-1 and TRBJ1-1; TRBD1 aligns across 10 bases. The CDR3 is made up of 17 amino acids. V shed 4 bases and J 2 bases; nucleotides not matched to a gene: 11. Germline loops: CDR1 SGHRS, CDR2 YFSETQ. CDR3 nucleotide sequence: TGCGCCAGCAGCAAACTCCCGACAGGGGGCGTAAACACTGAAGCTTTCTTT. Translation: CASSKLPTGGVNTEAFF.

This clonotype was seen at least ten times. CDR3 sequence: CASSLDIGSGNTIYF. CDR3 bases: TGTGCCAGCAGCTTAGATATAGGCTCTGGAAACACCATATATTTT. V gene TRBV7-6 combines with J gene TRBJ1-3; D gene ambiguous. The CDR3 is 15 residues long. The V gene's germline CDR1 is SGHVS and CDR2 FNYEAQ. Trimming pared 1 base from V and 0 bases from J, leaving 7 bases between.

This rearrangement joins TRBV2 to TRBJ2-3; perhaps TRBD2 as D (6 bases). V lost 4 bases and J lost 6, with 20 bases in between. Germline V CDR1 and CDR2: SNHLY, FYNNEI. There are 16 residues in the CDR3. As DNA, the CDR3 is TGTGCCAGCAGTGTCCGGAGGAGGGCCTTATTGGATACGCAGTATTTT. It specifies CASSVRRRALLDTQYF.

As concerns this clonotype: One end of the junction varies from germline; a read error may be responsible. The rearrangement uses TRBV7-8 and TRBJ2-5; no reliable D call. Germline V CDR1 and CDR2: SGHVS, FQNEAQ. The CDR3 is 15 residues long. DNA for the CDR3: TGTGACAGCAGTCCTATCGGGTGGGCTCTAGAGACCCAGTACTTC. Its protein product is CDSSPIGWALETQYF.

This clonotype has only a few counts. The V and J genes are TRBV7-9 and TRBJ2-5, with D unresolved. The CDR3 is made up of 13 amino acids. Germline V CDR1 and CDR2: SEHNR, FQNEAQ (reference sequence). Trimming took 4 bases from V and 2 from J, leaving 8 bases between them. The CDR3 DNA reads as TGTGCCAGCAGCTATACTGATCAAGAGACCCAGTACTTC. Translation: CASSYTDQETQYF.

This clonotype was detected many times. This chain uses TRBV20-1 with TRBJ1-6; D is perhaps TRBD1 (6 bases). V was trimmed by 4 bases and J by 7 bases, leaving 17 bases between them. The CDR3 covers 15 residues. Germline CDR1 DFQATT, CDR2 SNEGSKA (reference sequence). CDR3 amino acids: CSATLDRRQNSPLHF. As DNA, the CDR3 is TGCAGTGCTACTTTAGACAGGAGGCAAAATTCACCCCTCCACTTT.

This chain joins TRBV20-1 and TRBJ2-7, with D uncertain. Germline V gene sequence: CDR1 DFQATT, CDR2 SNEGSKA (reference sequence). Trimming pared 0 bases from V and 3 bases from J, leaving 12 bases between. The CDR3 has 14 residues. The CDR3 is CSARDPQADYEQYF. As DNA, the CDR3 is TGCAGTGCTAGAGATCCGCAGGCTGACTACGAGCAGTACTTC.

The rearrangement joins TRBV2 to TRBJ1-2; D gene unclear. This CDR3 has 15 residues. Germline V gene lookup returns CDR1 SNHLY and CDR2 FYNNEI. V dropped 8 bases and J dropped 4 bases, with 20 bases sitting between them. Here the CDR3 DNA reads TGTGCCAGCTCCCTAAACCCGTGGACGGGCTATGGCTACACCTTC. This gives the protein CASSLNPWTGYGYTF. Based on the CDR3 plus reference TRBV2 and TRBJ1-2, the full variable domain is EPEVTQTPSHQVTQMGQEVILRCVPISNHLYFYWYRQILGQKVEFLVSFYNNEISEKSEIFDDQFSVERPDGSNFTLKIRSTKLEDSAMYFCASSLNPWTGYGYTFGSGTRLTVV.

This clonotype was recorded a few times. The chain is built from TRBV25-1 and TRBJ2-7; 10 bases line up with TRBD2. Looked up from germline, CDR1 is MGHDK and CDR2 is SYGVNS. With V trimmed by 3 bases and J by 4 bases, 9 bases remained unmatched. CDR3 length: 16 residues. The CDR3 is CASSDRASSGRYEQYF. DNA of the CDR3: TGTGCCAGCAGTGATCGAGCGTCTAGCGGGAGATACGAGCAGTACTTC.